The rows below give T cell receptor beta chains drawn from one sample of a study of blood T cell repertoires in COVID-19. Profiling relied on immunoSEQ multiplex PCR, and the TCRdb table lists in-frame clones only, not all of them. The table lists some 340,000 clones, 85% of them singletons, with about 3.6% in the top ten. Specimen: peripheral blood. These receptor sequences come from a woman between 18 and 29 years old with acute or convalescent COVID-19. Each CDR3 is given with its conserved first and last residue. The D gene is left open where the match is weak. The listing skips clone size in some rows; elsewhere it reads once, few, many or a size class.

few	TRBJ2-2	TRBV7-8	TRBD2	TGTGCCAGCAGCTACTACTCTAGCGGGGGCCTCCCGGGGGAGCTGTTTTTT	CASSYYSSGGLPGELFF
-	TRBJ1-6	TRBV19	TRBD1	TGTGCCAGTAGCCAAGGGGGACAGGCAACAATCCTTAATTCACCCCTCCACTTT	CASSQGGQATILNSPLHF
-	TRBJ1-6	TRBV5-1	-	TGCGCCAGCAGACAGAATAATTCACCCCTCCACTTT	CASRQNNSPLHF
-	TRBJ1-2	TRBV7-9	-	TGTGCCAGCAGCTTAGCGGAGACAGCCTATGGCTACACCTTC	CASSLAETAYGYTF
-	TRBJ1-1	TRBV9	-	TGTGCCAGCAGCGTAGACTCTGACAGGAACACTGAAGCTTTCTTT	CASSVDSDRNTEAFF
-	TRBJ2-7	TRBV18	-	TGTGCCAGCTCACCCGCGGGCCAGTTCTCCTACGAGCAGTACTTC	CASSPAGQFSYEQYF
-	TRBJ2-1	TRBV29-1	-	TGCAGCGTTTCGGGACTCTACAATGAGCAGTTCTTC	CSVSGLYNEQFF
-	TRBJ2-7	TRBV30	-	TGTGCCTGGAGTAGGACAGCTAGCTCCTACGAGCAGTACTTC	CAWSRTASSYEQYF
-	TRBJ2-3	TRBV9	-	TGTGCCAGCAGCTTGGAGGGCCTGGATACGCAGTATTTT	CASSLEGLDTQYF
-	TRBJ2-7	TRBV2	TRBD1	TGTGCCAGCAGTGATTCTAGGGGGCTTTCCTACGAGCAGTACTTC	CASSDSRGLSYEQYF
-	TRBJ2-1	TRBV19	TRBD1	TGTGCCAGTAGTATGACAGGGTTCAATGAGCAGTTCTTC	CASSMTGFNEQFF
-	TRBJ1-2	TRBV7-2	-	TGTGCCAGCAGCTTAGAGGAGTTCTATGGCTACACCTTC	CASSLEEFYGYTF
-	TRBJ1-2	TRBV15	-	TGTGCCACCAGCAGAGATGCGGGGGGCAAAGACTATGGCTACACCTTC	CATSRDAGGKDYGYTF
-	TRBJ2-7	TRBV6-6	TRBD1	TGTGCCAGCAGTTTCGCGGGACAGGGAAGCTCCTACGAGCAGTACTTC	CASSFAGQGSSYEQYF
-	TRBJ1-2	TRBV3-1/TRBV3-2	-	TGTGCCAGCACCGAAGCCCACTCAGCGGGGCCTTATGGCTACACCTTC	CASTEAHSAGPYGYTF
-	TRBJ2-7	TRBV3-1/TRBV3-2	TRBD2	TGTGCCAGCAGCCTGGGACTAGCCGCGGCAGGCGAGCAGTACTTC	CASSLGLAAAGEQYF
-	TRBJ2-1	TRBV9	TRBD2	TGTGCCAGCAGCGCGGCAGGACTAGCCGTATACAATGAGCAGTTCTTC	CASSAAGLAVYNEQFF
-	TRBJ1-1	TRBV19	TRBD1	TGTGCCACCAGGGACAGGGCGGAGACTGAAGCTTTCTTT	CATRDRAETEAFF
few	TRBJ2-7	TRBV7-9	TRBD1	TGTGCCAGCAGCTCTAACGGACAGGGGGCCTCCTACGAGCAGTACTTC	CASSSNGQGASYEQYF
-	TRBJ2-4	TRBV5-8	-	TGTGCCAGCAGCTTGGTAGGCGGAGGGTGGAACATTCAGTACTTC	CASSLVGGGWNIQYF
-	TRBJ1-1	TRBV11-2	-	TGTGCCAGCAGCTTAATTTCACAGGGCGGCACTGAAGCTTTCTTT	CASSLISQGGTEAFF
-	TRBJ1-1	TRBV29-1	-	TGCAGCGTTGCTCGCCCAGGAAAGACAAACACTGAAGCTTTCTTT	CSVARPGKTNTEAFF